Listed below are T cell receptor beta chains from one sample, sequenced in a study of blood T cells in healthy people across ages. TCRdb re-analysed the 5' RACE reads in MiXCR, keeping a single row per CDR3 protein. Of about 670,000 distinct CDR3 sequences listed, roughly 41% are singletons. The specimen sequenced was blood. These receptor sequences come from an older man in good health. CDR3s include the opening cysteine and the closing phenylalanine or tryptophan. Each record gives: V gene, J gene, clone size, D gene, CDR3 DNA, CDR3 protein. A D gene is named only where the DNA matches it firmly. The listing skips clone size in some rows; elsewhere it reads once, few, many or a size class.

v_call: TRBV20-1; j_call: TRBJ2-1; clone_size: NA; d_call: NA; cdr3_nt: TGCAGTGCTAGAGGGATAGAGGTTTCTGAGCAGTTCTTC; cdr3_aa: CSARGIEVSEQFF
v_call: TRBV29-1; j_call: TRBJ2-3; clone_size: many; d_call: TRBD2; cdr3_nt: TGCAGCGTTGAAGAGACTAGCGGGGGGGCCCAATCCACAGATACGCAGTATTTT; cdr3_aa: CSVEETSGGAQSTDTQYF
v_call: TRBV27; j_call: TRBJ2-7; clone_size: many; d_call: NA; cdr3_nt: TGTGCCAGCAGTTCCGAAAATTCCCTACTTGGTTACGAGCAGTACTTC; cdr3_aa: CASSSENSLLGYEQYF
v_call: TRBV7-9; j_call: TRBJ1-4; clone_size: few; d_call: NA; cdr3_nt: TGTGCCAGCAGCTTAGCCAGGGGTGCAACTAATGAAAAACTGTTTTTT; cdr3_aa: CASSLARGATNEKLFF
v_call: TRBV6-2/TRBV6-3; j_call: TRBJ2-1; clone_size: few; d_call: TRBD2; cdr3_nt: TGTGCCAGCAGACCTAGCGGGACCTCCTACAATGAGCAGTTCTTC; cdr3_aa: CASRPSGTSYNEQFF
v_call: TRBV21-1; j_call: TRBJ2-4; clone_size: once; d_call: NA; cdr3_nt: TGTGCCGGCAGCCTCAGTGAACTAGCCAAAAACATTCAGTACTTC; cdr3_aa: CAGSLSELAKNIQYF
v_call: TRBV11-2; j_call: TRBJ2-3; clone_size: NA; d_call: TRBD2; cdr3_nt: TGTGCCAGCAGCCTTCAGCGGGGGCTCACAGAGACGCAGTATTTT; cdr3_aa: CASSLQRGLTETQYF
v_call: TRBV30; j_call: TRBJ1-2; clone_size: NA; d_call: TRBD1; cdr3_nt: TGTGCATGTTACCTCGGGACAGGCTATGGCTACACCTTC; cdr3_aa: CACYLGTGYGYTF
v_call: TRBV7-2; j_call: TRBJ2-1; clone_size: few; d_call: TRBD1; cdr3_nt: TGTGCCAGCAGCTTGGACAGGGGGGTCTACAATGAGCAGTTCTTC; cdr3_aa: CASSLDRGVYNEQFF
v_call: TRBV12-3/TRBV12-4; j_call: TRBJ2-5; clone_size: NA; d_call: TRBD2; cdr3_nt: TGTGCCAGCAGTTTTAGGGAGGGTAGGGAGACCCAGTACTTC; cdr3_aa: CASSFREGRETQYF
v_call: TRBV10-2; j_call: TRBJ1-2; clone_size: NA; d_call: NA; cdr3_nt: TGCGCCAGCAGTGACCAGGGCCTAGCTAACTATGGCTACACCTTC; cdr3_aa: CASSDQGLANYGYTF
v_call: TRBV20-1; j_call: TRBJ2-7; clone_size: NA; d_call: TRBD2; cdr3_nt: TGCAGTGCTAGGCGCATCCGGGAGGGCGAGCAGTACTTC; cdr3_aa: CSARRIREGEQYF
v_call: TRBV9; j_call: TRBJ1-6; clone_size: NA; d_call: NA; cdr3_nt: TGTGCCAGCAGCGTAGGGGGGGGCGGGAATTCACCCCTCCACTTT; cdr3_aa: CASSVGGGGNSPLHF
v_call: TRBV6-6; j_call: TRBJ2-7; clone_size: many; d_call: NA; cdr3_nt: TGTGCCAGCAGTTACGATCCACAGAGCTACGAGCAGTACTTC; cdr3_aa: CASSYDPQSYEQYF
v_call: TRBV7-2; j_call: TRBJ2-5; clone_size: NA; d_call: NA; cdr3_nt: TGTGCCAGCAGCCTCCCCTGGGAGACCCGGTACTTC; cdr3_aa: CASSLPWETRYF
v_call: TRBV11-2; j_call: TRBJ2-7; clone_size: few; d_call: NA; cdr3_nt: TGTGCCAGCAGCTTAGACAGCTACTCCTACGAGCAGTACTTC; cdr3_aa: CASSLDSYSYEQYF
v_call: TRBV20-1; j_call: TRBJ1-1; clone_size: few; d_call: NA; cdr3_nt: TGCAGTGCTAGCCCAGACAGTCTCCAAGGCATGAACACTGAAGCTTTCTTT; cdr3_aa: CSASPDSLQGMNTEAFF
v_call: TRBV3-1; j_call: TRBJ1-1; clone_size: once; d_call: NA; cdr3_nt: TGTGCCAGCAGCCAAGGAGGCGGGGACGCCCGAACTGAAGCTTTCTTT; cdr3_aa: CASSQGGGDARTEAFF
v_call: TRBV18; j_call: TRBJ2-7; clone_size: NA; d_call: TRBD2; cdr3_nt: TGTGCCAGCTCAAGTACTAGCGGGGGTTCCTACGAGCAGTACTTC; cdr3_aa: CASSSTSGGSYEQYF
v_call: TRBV6-1; j_call: TRBJ2-3; clone_size: NA; d_call: NA; cdr3_nt: TGTGCCAGCAGTTCCCAGGGACAAAACCAGGAGCAGTATTTT; cdr3_aa: CASSSQGQNQEQYF
v_call: TRBV7-2; j_call: TRBJ2-5; clone_size: NA; d_call: TRBD2; cdr3_nt: TGTGCCAGCAGCGATAGACTAGCGGGAGGAAGAGGGCAGTACTTC; cdr3_aa: CASSDRLAGGRGQYF
v_call: TRBV6-2/TRBV6-3; j_call: TRBJ2-7; clone_size: NA; d_call: NA; cdr3_nt: TGTGCCAGCAGTTACTCATGGGGGAGGTCCTACGAGCAGTACTTC; cdr3_aa: CASSYSWGRSYEQYF
v_call: TRBV4-2; j_call: TRBJ2-2; clone_size: NA; d_call: TRBD1; cdr3_nt: TGTGCCAGCAGCCACGGAACCGGGACAGGGGTGGACAAAGGGGAGCTGTTTTTT; cdr3_aa: CASSHGTGTGVDKGELFF
v_call: TRBV29-1; j_call: TRBJ1-5; clone_size: NA; d_call: TRBD1; cdr3_nt: TGCAGCGTCCGTATGGGACAGGGGAGTGATCAGCCCCAGCATTTT; cdr3_aa: CSVRMGQGSDQPQHF
v_call: TRBV6-6; j_call: TRBJ2-1; clone_size: few; d_call: TRBD2; cdr3_nt: TGTGCCAGCAGTCCGACTAGCGGATATTACAATGAGCAGTTCTTC; cdr3_aa: CASSPTSGYYNEQFF
v_call: TRBV4-3; j_call: TRBJ2-7; clone_size: NA; d_call: NA; cdr3_nt: TGCGCCAGCAGCCAAGCGGGGAACGAACTCTACGAGCAGTACTTC; cdr3_aa: CASSQAGNELYEQYF
v_call: TRBV6-2/TRBV6-3; j_call: TRBJ2-7; clone_size: NA; d_call: NA; cdr3_nt: TGTGCCAGCACCCCTCGGCCGACCTACGAGCAGTACTTC; cdr3_aa: CASTPRPTYEQYF
v_call: TRBV11-2; j_call: TRBJ2-3; clone_size: NA; d_call: TRBD1; cdr3_nt: TGTGCCGGCAGCCCCCGTACGCCCTCAGGGGGTGTGGCAGATACGCAGTATTTT; cdr3_aa: CAGSPRTPSGGVADTQYF
v_call: TRBV4-2; j_call: TRBJ1-5; clone_size: few; d_call: NA; cdr3_nt: TGTGCCAGCAGCCTTAATCCGGGGGGCATTCAGCCCCAGCATTTT; cdr3_aa: CASSLNPGGIQPQHF
v_call: TRBV20-1; j_call: TRBJ1-5; clone_size: NA; d_call: TRBD1; cdr3_nt: TGCAGTGCAGTGCAGGGGGCGAATGGCAGTCAGCCCCAGCATTTT; cdr3_aa: CSAVQGANGSQPQHF
v_call: TRBV20-1; j_call: TRBJ2-5; clone_size: few; d_call: TRBD2; cdr3_nt: TGCAGTGCTAGAGATAAGGGACTAGCGGGAGTGGGGGAGCAGTACTTC; cdr3_aa: CSARDKGLAGVGEQYF
v_call: TRBV29-1; j_call: TRBJ2-1; clone_size: few; d_call: TRBD2; cdr3_nt: TGCAGCGTTCGCAAGGGGGGACTAGCGGGTTACAATGAGCAGTTCTTC; cdr3_aa: CSVRKGGLAGYNEQFF
v_call: TRBV29-1; j_call: TRBJ2-5; clone_size: NA; d_call: TRBD2; cdr3_nt: TGCAGCGTTGAAGGGGGGACTAGCGGAGGCTCCTACAATAAGCAGTACTTC; cdr3_aa: CSVEGGTSGGSYNKQYF